This TCR beta chain is drawn from a study of read filtering for tumor transcriptome and immune sequencing. Across the whole study: The cohort had 17 to 20 men and 14 women aged about 47 to 80, mean about 66 years.

Per the germline V gene, CDR1 is ENHRY and CDR2 is SYGVKD. CDR3 length equals 14 residues. This library used approximately 0.4 ug RNA and molecular barcoded adaptors spanning alpha/delta and beta/gamma chains. TCRdb re-derived calls from the reads in MiXCR, one entry per CDR3 protein. The data contain roughly 24,000 distinct CDR3 sequences, roughly 13% of them singletons. This clonotype was recorded at least ten times. No antigen is known for it. A read error may produce the germline difference seen at one junction end. Study findings and constraints: IR-seq and RNA-seq agreed better without single-read clonotypes.

Sequences were obtained from a population of CD138-negative cells sorted from bone marrow. V is TRBV10-3 and J is TRBJ1-5; D is perhaps TRBD1 (5 bases). This clonotype was obtained from a donor at least 40 years old with multiple myeloma. The CDR3 loop reads CAISANRTNEPLHF. DNA for the CDR3: TGTGCCATCAGTGCCAACAGGACCAATGAGCCCCTGCATTTT.